This T cell receptor (beta chain) was retrieved from a study of blood T cells in healthy people across ages. The study, taken as a whole, reports: Expanded clonotype shifts may have been confounded, as the donors had an unknown CMV status.

Note on this clonotype: Its antigen is currently unknown.

They isolated at least 6 million PBMCs from each sample. The use of a sample-barcoded 5' primer and a J-beta primer mix characterized a second PCR of roughly 6 to 11 cycles. Each cDNA molecule was tagged by a template-switch adaptor with 12 random nucleotides. Via MiXCR, TCRdb re-called the 5' RACE reads, giving one row per CDR3 protein. In the table there are some 710,000 distinct CDR3 sequences, about 20% of which are singletons. Sample: blood. The receptor was derived from a man in his 70s in good health.

The CDR3 loop reads CAWNPGDSYNEQFF. Written as DNA, the CDR3 is TGTGCCTGGAATCCGGGGGACTCCTACAATGAGCAGTTCTTC. The chain links TRBV30 to TRBJ2-1, with a weak D call TRBD2 (6 bases). Trimming removed 4 bases at V and 0 bases at J, with 10 bases between. The length of the CDR3 is 14 residues. Germline loops: CDR1 GTSNPN, CDR2 SVGIG (reference sequence).